These 8 T cell receptor beta chains were all obtained from the same sample, sequenced in a study of cytomegalovirus exposure and HLA in healthy donors. The PCR made use of 60 Vbeta and 13 Jbeta primers. Only in-frame clones appear in the TCRdb table, and some are missing; sequencing was by immunoSEQ multiplex PCR. Listed are some 39,000 clones; roughly 2.9% falls within the top ten. Sequencing was performed on PBMCs. The origin of the receptors is a woman aged 30 to 39 in good health and CMV-seropositive.

CDR3 nucleotide sequence: TGTGCCAGCAGGATCGGGACAGGACACACCGGGGAGCTGTTTTTT. This codes for CASRIGTGHTGELFF. The rearrangement uses TRBV6-5 and TRBJ2-2; 8 bases line up with TRBD1. V dropped 6 bases and J dropped 3; count of bases not matched to a gene: 6. Germline V gene sequence: CDR1 MNHEY, CDR2 SVGAGI. This CDR3 has 15 residues.

V usage is TRBV4-1 and J usage is TRBJ1-3, with D unclear. The V gene lost 6 bases and the J gene lost 0 bases, with 15 bases spanning the gap. Germline V lookup: CDR1 MGHRA, CDR2 YSYEKL. The CDR3 has 16 residues. CDR3 sequence reads: CASRGDGFYSGNTIYF. DNA for the CDR3: TGCGCCAGCAGGGGAGACGGGTTCTACTCTGGAAACACCATATATTTT.

The DNA for the CDR3 is TGTGCCAGCAGCTTAGAGTGGGGGGTTGCCCAAGAGACCCAGTACTTC. Translation: CASSLEWGVAQETQYF. The chain joins TRBV7-9 to TRBJ2-5; possible D gene TRBD2, 6 bases. This CDR3 has 16 residues. Germline CDR1 SEHNR, CDR2 FQNEAQ (reference sequence). The germline V and J ends were trimmed by 1 base and 1 base, with 13 bases remaining between them.

The chain recombines TRBV5-6 with TRBJ1-1; maybe TRBD1 (5 bases). V was trimmed by 5 bases and J by 10 bases, leaving 21 bases between them. There are 14 residues in the CDR3. Germline lookup yields CDR1 SGHDT and CDR2 YYEEEE. The CDR3 loop reads CASRNSMGTGRAFF. DNA of the CDR3: TGTGCCAGCAGAAACTCTATGGGGACCGGGAGAGCTTTCTTT.

The chain employs TRBV27 and TRBJ1-5, with unresolved D. Germline V gives CDR1 MNHEY, CDR2 SMNVEV (reference sequence). V shed 6 bases and J shed 6 bases, with 15 bases lying between them. CDR3 length equals 14 residues. The CDR3 coding sequence is TGTGCCAGCAGCCCCACCCTTAGTCGTCAGCCCCAGCATTTT. Its protein is CASSPTLSRQPQHF.

This chain links TRBV6-6 with TRBJ2-5; TRBD2 is a possible D gene (6 bases). The CDR3 is made up of 15 amino acids. Germline assignment: CDR1 MNHNY and CDR2 SVGAGI (reference sequence). Trimming took off 7 bases at V and 2 bases at J, with 17 bases between the two ends. The CDR3 sequence is CASTTALGGQETQYF. In nucleotides, the CDR3 is TGTGCCAGCACTACCGCGTTGGGGGGTCAAGAGACCCAGTACTTC.

J is TRBJ2-7 and V is TRBV10-3; weak D call: TRBD2 (6 bases). Germline values: CDR1 ENHRY, CDR2 SYGVKD. The germline V and J ends were trimmed by 2 bases and 2 bases, with 13 bases remaining between them. The CDR3 sequence is 15 residues long. CDR3 loop: CAISEAGRRTYEQYF. DNA of the CDR3: TGTGCCATCAGTGAGGCCGGGAGAAGGACCTACGAGCAGTACTTC.

The V gene is TRBV28, the J gene TRBJ2-7; no firm D call. This CDR3 spans 15 amino acids. V was shortened by 7 bases and J by 4 bases, with 20 bases between the two germline ends. The germline gives CDR1 MDHEN, CDR2 SYDVKM. CDR3 DNA sequence: TGTGCCAGCACCGTCACGGTCGGCCAAGCGTACGAGCAGTACTTC. Translated, it gives CASTVTVGQAYEQYF.